Following are 6 T cell receptor beta chains from one sample sequenced in a study of tumor and adjacent non-tumor tissue in lung cancer. RNA was extracted from bulk tissue without any cell sorting. Three rounds of nested PCR, following a modified ARM-PCR protocol, produced the TCRbeta library. MiXCR was run by TCRdb on the multiplex PCR reads, yielding one entry per CDR3 protein. Here the sample spans around 200,000 distinct CDR3 sequences, 71% being singletons. Sequencing used lung tumor tissue. Receptors originate from a man between 60 and 70 years old with non-small cell lung cancer.

As for this clonotype: At one boundary the junction diverges from the germline segment, which might be a read error. The genes are TRBV11-3 and TRBJ2-2, with a possible D match to TRBD2 (5 bases). Germline loops: CDR1 SGHNT, CDR2 YENEEA. This CDR3 has 16 amino acids. The DNA of the CDR3 is TGTGCCAGCAGCTCTAACGGTGGCGACGAACACCGGGGAGCTGTTTTT. Residues: CASSSNGGDEHRGAVF.

The sample holds one count of this clonotype. The CDR3 loop reads CASNQTGGGQPQHF. Written as DNA, the CDR3 is TGTGCCAGCAATCAAACAGGGGGCGGTCAGCCCCAGCATTTT. This chain uses TRBV12-3 or TRBV12-4 with TRBJ1-5; 9 bases align to TRBD1. V shed 7 bases, J shed 6 bases, and the junction held 7 bases outside the gene matches. This CDR3 is built from 14 residues.

This clonotype was detected ten times or more. DNA for the CDR3: TGTGCCAGCAGTTCCGCCGGGACAGGGTCCCACGAGCAGTACTTC. It yields the protein CASSSAGTGSHEQYF. The chain has TRBV28 and TRBJ2-7; 9 nucleotides match TRBD1. The germline CDR1 and CDR2 sequences are MDHEN and SYDVKM. V trimming: 4 bases; J trimming: 5 bases; junction bases outside the gene matches: 9. There are 15 residues in the CDR3.

Of note for this clonotype: This may be a read error, as it is one base from a much larger clone. The chain is built from TRBV29-1 and TRBJ1-1, with D unclear. Trimming left V 3 bases short and J 7 bases short, with 9 bases between. Germline V gene sequence: CDR1 SQVTM, CDR2 ANQGSEA. This CDR3 contains 11 residues. The CDR3 here is CSVDMGIEAFF. CDR3 nucleotides: TGCAGCGTTGACATGGGGATTGAAGCTTTCTTT.

CDR3 nucleotides: TGTGCCAGCAGCCTTCTACTAGCGGACTCCGGGGCCAACGTCCTGACTTTC. Protein sequence: CASSLLLADSGANVLTF. The chain links TRBV11-1 to TRBJ2-6; 8 positions match TRBD2. This CDR3 has 17 amino acids. Germline CDR1 SGHAT, CDR2 FQDESV (reference sequence). V lost 5 bases to trimming and J lost 4 bases; unmatched junction nucleotides: 10.

This rearrangement joins TRBV6-5 to TRBJ2-7, with D possibly being TRBD1 or TRBD2 (5 bases each). The CDR3 consists of 15 residues. V was clipped by 8 bases and J by 13 bases, with 30 bases between them. Germline assignment: CDR1 MNHEY and CDR2 SVGAGI. CDR3 sequence reads: CASGNGGVTRCVQYF. Written as DNA, the CDR3 is TGTGCCAGCGGCAATGGGGGAGTCACTCGCTGCGTGCAATACTTC.